The next 15 T cell receptor beta chains were all read from a single sample in a study of blood T cell repertoires in COVID-19. Method: immunoSEQ multiplex PCR; TCRdb's copy keeps in-frame clones and lacks some. The profile shows under 130,000 clones, roughly 81% of them singletons. Sequencing used peripheral blood. Source of these receptors: a woman in her seventies with acute or convalescent COVID-19.

The V call is TRBV21-1, the J call TRBJ1-6; no DNA check was done on the table's D call, TRBD1. TRBV21-1 is noted as a pseudogene. The CDR3 loop spans 17 amino acids. CDR3 region: CASSKGKDSTENSPLHF. The CDR3 DNA reads as TGTGCCAGCAGCAAAGGGAAGGACAGTACTGAAAATTCACCCCTCCACTTT.

J is TRBJ1-1 and V is TRBV5-1; D possibly corresponds to TRBD1 (5 bases). This CDR3 comprises 14 residues. Between the trimmed V and J ends, which lost 5 bases and 5 bases, there was a span of 16 bases. The germline gives CDR1 SGHRS, CDR2 YFSETQ. The CDR3, as DNA: TGCGCCAGCAGTCTAGGGGTGGTGAGGACTGAAGCTTTCTTT. Translating gives CASSLGVVRTEAFF.

CDR3 residues: CASSVRTSGSHEQYF. In DNA, the CDR3 is TGTGCCAGCAGCGTACGGACTAGCGGGAGTCACGAGCAGTACTTC. This chain uses TRBV3-1 (or the pseudogene TRBV3-2) with TRBJ2-7, with TRBD2 matching 13 bases. The CDR3 is made up of 15 amino acids. V lost 5 bases and J lost 5; bases outside the gene matches: 6. Germline V gene data show CDR1 as LGHDT and CDR2 as YNNKEL (reference sequence).

The rearrangement links TRBV5-6 to TRBJ2-1; no definite D call. Looked up from germline, CDR1 is SGHDT and CDR2 is YYEEEE. The CDR3 contains 13 residues. Trimming cost V 0 bases and J 8 bases, with 9 bases left between them. As DNA, the CDR3 is TGTGCCAGCAGCTTGGGTCGTTCCGATGAGCAGTTCTTC. It encodes CASSLGRSDEQFF.

V usage is TRBV5-1 and J usage is TRBJ2-7, with D uncertain. Trimming took 0 bases from V and 3 from J, leaving 7 bases between them. The germline V gene has CDR1 SGHRS and CDR2 YFSETQ. The CDR3 has 13 amino acids. The CDR3 sequence: CASSLGVVYEQYF. The CDR3 region has the DNA TGCGCCAGCAGCTTGGGAGTAGTCTACGAGCAGTACTTC.

The chain recombines TRBV3-1 (or the pseudogene TRBV3-2) with TRBJ2-3; 9 bases agree with TRBD1. There are 14 residues in the CDR3. Germline CDR1 is LGHDT and CDR2 is YNNKEL (reference sequence). V lost 5 bases to trimming and J lost 7 bases; unmatched junction nucleotides: 7. CDR3 residues: CASSYRGPTNTQYF. Written as DNA, the CDR3 is TGTGCCAGCAGCTACAGGGGGCCAACTAATACGCAGTATTTT.

The V call is TRBV19, the J call TRBJ2-2, with TRBD1 matching 11 bases. Unmatched junction bases numbered 6, after V lost 5 bases and J lost 7 bases. In germline, CDR1 is LNHDA, CDR2 SQIVND (reference sequence). The CDR3 consists of 15 residues. CDR3 DNA sequence: TGTGCCAGTAGTCCCGGGACAGGGGGGATCGGGGAGCTGTTTTTT. Residues: CASSPGTGGIGELFF.

The J gene is TRBJ1-5, the V gene TRBV19, with 7 bases matching TRBD1. Germline CDR1 is LNHDA and CDR2 is SQIVND (reference sequence). CDR3 length: 14 amino acids. V lost 5 bases to trimming and J lost 5 bases; unmatched junction nucleotides: 6. Here the CDR3 reads CASSSTGSDQPQHF. The CDR3 DNA follows: TGTGCCAGTAGTTCGACAGGGTCCGATCAGCCCCAGCATTTT.

This rearrangement joins TRBV19 to TRBJ2-7; TRBD1 matches 7 bases. V lost 3 bases and J lost 5; bases outside the gene matches: 7. The germline V gene encodes CDR1 LNHDA and CDR2 SQIVND (reference sequence). CDR3 length: 14 residues. The CDR3 DNA sequence: TGTGCCAGTAGTATCAGACAGGGAACCAACGAGCAGTACTTC. The encoded protein is CASSIRQGTNEQYF.

As for this clone: At one of its ends the junction is not consistent with the germline gene, which may arise from a read error. V usage is TRBV7-9 and J usage is TRBJ2-2; a possible D gene is TRBD2 (5 bases). The CDR3 loop spans 14 amino acids. Germline V gene sequence: CDR1 SEHNR, CDR2 FQNEAQ (reference sequence). This chain's CDR3 is CAGSWSGNTGELFF. The CDR3 nucleotides read TGTGCCGGCAGCTGGAGCGGGAACACCGGGGAGCTGTTTTTT.

This chain connects TRBV30 to TRBJ1-2, with a tentative D call TRBD1 (5 bases). Looked up from germline, CDR1 is GTSNPN and CDR2 is SVGIG (reference sequence). The CDR3 has 12 residues. Trimming took 4 bases from V and 6 from J, leaving 12 bases between them. CDR3: CAWKGVRDGYTF. The CDR3 DNA reads TGTGCCTGGAAGGGTGTCAGGGATGGCTACACCTTC. The full variable domain, in which reference TRBV30 and TRBJ1-2 provide the parts outside the CDR3, is SQTIHQWPATLVQPVGSPLSLECTVEGTSNPNLYWYRQAAGRGLQLLFYSVGIGQISSEVPQNLSASRPQDRQFILSSKKLLLSDSGFYLCAWKGVRDGYTFGSGTRLTVV.

The V and J genes are TRBV5-4 and TRBJ2-3; TRBD2 aligns across 8 bases. The trim removed 4 bases at V and 1 base at J, leaving 5 bases unmatched. Germline CDR1 and CDR2: SGHNT and YYREEE (reference sequence). The CDR3 length is 15 residues. In DNA, the CDR3 is TGTGCCAGCAGCCCACCTAGCGGGCGCACAGATACGCAGTATTTT. Its translation: CASSPPSGRTDTQYF.

The chain is built from TRBV7-6 and TRBJ2-1; 8 positions match TRBD2. Per germline, CDR1 SGHVS and CDR2 FNYEAQ. This CDR3 comprises 17 residues. V was pared by 5 bases and J by 3 bases, with 12 bases of the junction left unmatched. This CDR3 reads CASSTDTREEGYNEQFF. Here the CDR3 DNA reads TGTGCCAGCAGCACAGACACGCGGGAGGAGGGCTACAATGAGCAGTTCTTC.

The chain recombines TRBV9 with TRBJ2-1, with TRBD2 as a possible D gene (6 bases). In germline, CDR1 is SGDLS, CDR2 YYNGEE. The CDR3 loop spans 13 amino acids. V was cut by 3 bases and J by 8 bases, with 12 bases left in between. This chain's CDR3 is CASSESGGDEQFF. The CDR3, as DNA: TGTGCCAGCAGCGAGAGCGGAGGGGATGAGCAGTTCTTC.

CDR3 region: CASSFQGRSTNEQYF. The CDR3 nucleotides read TGTGCCAGCAGCTTCCAGGGTCGGAGCACCAACGAGCAGTACTTC. The chain is built from TRBV5-4 and TRBJ2-7; tentative D call: TRBD1 (5 bases). This CDR3 region has 15 residues. In germline, CDR1 is SGHNT, CDR2 YYREEE (reference sequence). Trimming stripped 2 bases from V and 5 bases from J, with 17 bases between.